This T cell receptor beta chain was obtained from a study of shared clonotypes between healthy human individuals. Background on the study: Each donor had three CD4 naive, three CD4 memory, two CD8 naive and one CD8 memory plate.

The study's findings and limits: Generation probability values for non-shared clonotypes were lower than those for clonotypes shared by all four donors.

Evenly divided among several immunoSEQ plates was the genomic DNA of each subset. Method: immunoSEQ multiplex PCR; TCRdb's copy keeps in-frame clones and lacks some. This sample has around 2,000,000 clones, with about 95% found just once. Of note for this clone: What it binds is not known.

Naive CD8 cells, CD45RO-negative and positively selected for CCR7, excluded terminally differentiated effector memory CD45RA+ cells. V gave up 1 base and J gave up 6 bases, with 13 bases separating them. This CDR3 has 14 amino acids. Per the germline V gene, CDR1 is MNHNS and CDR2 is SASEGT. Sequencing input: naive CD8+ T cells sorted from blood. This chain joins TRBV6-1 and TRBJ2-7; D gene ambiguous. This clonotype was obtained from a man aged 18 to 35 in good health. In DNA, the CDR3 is TGTGCCAGCAGTGAAGAAGCCGATCGCTTCGAGCAGTACTTC. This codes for CASSEEADRFEQYF.